The clone carrying this TCR beta chain was found many times. Its antigen is unidentified. These data originate in a study of blood T cells in healthy people across ages. The second PCR ran roughly 6 to 11 cycles with a sample-barcoded 5' primer and J-beta primers. Sequencing yielded, for each sample, at least 3 million paired-end reads carrying CDR3. From the 5' RACE reads, TCRdb called clonotypes with MiXCR, one entry per CDR3 protein. The table shows some 640,000 distinct CDR3 sequences, with 49% occurring only once. In terms of origin and age, donors were healthy Caucasian individuals from Russia aged about 6 to 90. General study findings and limits: Unsorted PBMCs prevented conclusive naive versus antigen-experienced comparison.

This clonotype was obtained from a woman aged 60 to 75 in good health. The material sequenced was blood.

The CDR3 loop reads CATSVTGTSNIQYF. The CDR3 DNA reads TGTGCCACCAGCGTAACCGGGACCTCAAACATTCAGTACTTC. The chain links TRBV15 to TRBJ2-4, with D perhaps assigned TRBD1 or TRBD2 (5 bases each). V lost 5 bases and J 6 bases, leaving 14 bases between the germline ends. This CDR3 is built from 14 residues. Germline V lookup: CDR1 LNHNV, CDR2 YYDKDF (reference sequence). The full variable domain, completed using reference TRBV15 and TRBJ2-4, is DAMVIQNPRYQVTQFGKPVTLSCSQTLNHNVMYWYQQKSSQAPKLLFHYYDKDFNNEADTPDNFQSRRPNTSFCFLDIRSPGLGDTAMYLCATSVTGTSNIQYFGAGTRLSVL.